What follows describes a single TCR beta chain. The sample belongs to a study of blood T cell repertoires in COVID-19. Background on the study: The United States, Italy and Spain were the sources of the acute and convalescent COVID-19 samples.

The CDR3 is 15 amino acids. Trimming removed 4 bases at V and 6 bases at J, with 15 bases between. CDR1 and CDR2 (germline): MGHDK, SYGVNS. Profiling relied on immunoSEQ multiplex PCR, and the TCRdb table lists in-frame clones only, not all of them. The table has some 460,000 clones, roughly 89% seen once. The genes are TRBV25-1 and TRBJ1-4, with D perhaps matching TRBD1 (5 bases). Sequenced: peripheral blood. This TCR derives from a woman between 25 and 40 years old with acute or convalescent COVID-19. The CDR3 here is CASSAGTPGDEKLFF. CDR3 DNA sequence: TGTGCCAGCAGTGCCGGGACCCCGGGGGATGAAAAACTGTTTTTT.